These 10 T cell receptor beta chains were sequenced from one sample in a study of cytomegalovirus exposure and HLA in healthy donors. PCR employed 60 Vbeta and 13 Jbeta primers. Using immunoSEQ multiplex PCR, the repertoire was profiled, and TCRdb retains in-frame clones only, with some absent. The sample carries some 110,000 clones, 70% to 85% recorded once. Source material: PBMCs. The source is a woman aged 45-65 years in good health and CMV-seropositive.

The chain recombines TRBV27 with TRBJ1-2; D gene unclear. Trimming cost V 5 bases and J 0 bases, with 10 bases left between them. Germline values: CDR1 MNHEY, CDR2 SMNVEV (reference sequence). This CDR3 comprises 14 residues. The DNA of the CDR3 is TGTGCCAGCAGTCCACGCGGAACTAACTATGGCTACACCTTC. Encoded protein: CASSPRGTNYGYTF.

Only a few counts were recorded for this clone. This chain joins TRBV28 and TRBJ2-5, with a weak D call TRBD1 (5 bases). V lost 6 bases to trimming and J lost 5 bases, with 13 bases between them. CDR1 and CDR2 (germline): MDHEN, SYDVKM. The CDR3 sequence is 13 residues long. In nucleotides, the CDR3 is TGTGCCAGCAGACCTGGGGCCGGGGAGACCCAGTACTTC. Translating gives CASRPGAGETQYF.

The sample holds a few counts of this clone. The J gene is TRBJ1-1, the V gene TRBV7-9; 8 nucleotides align to TRBD1. The CDR3 extends over 17 amino acids. V shed 5 bases, J shed 3 bases, and the junction held 14 bases outside the gene matches. Germline V lookup: CDR1 SEHNR, CDR2 FQNEAQ (reference sequence). The CDR3 region has the DNA TGTGCCAGCAGCCAAGGGCAGGGGGCGCGCCAAGACACTGAAGCTTTCTTT. Its protein product is CASSQGQGARQDTEAFF.

This clone was seen just once. This chain connects TRBV18 to TRBJ1-5; 9 bases are a match to TRBD1. Per the germline V gene, CDR1 is KGHSH and CDR2 is LQKENI. The CDR3 spans 15 residues. V lost 3 bases, J lost 2 bases, and 2 bases stayed unmatched. Here the CDR3 DNA reads TGTGCCAGCTCACCTCGGGACAGGGGCAATCAGCCCCAGCATTTT. Amino acid sequence: CASSPRDRGNQPQHF.

This clone was seen only a few times. The V and J genes are TRBV19 and TRBJ1-1, with 8 bases fitting TRBD1. This CDR3 contains 14 residues. Germline trimming cut 5 bases from V and 1 base from J; bases unmatched to any gene: 3. Germline V gene lookup returns CDR1 LNHDA and CDR2 SQIVND (reference sequence). CDR3 protein: CASSPGGRNTEAFF. The CDR3 nucleotides are TGTGCCAGTAGTCCAGGGGGCAGGAACACTGAAGCTTTCTTT.

The chain uses TRBV7-3 and TRBJ2-3; no definite D call. Germline V gene data show CDR1 as SGHTA and CDR2 as FQGTGA. The CDR3 contains 16 residues. The germline V and J ends were trimmed by 0 bases and 0 bases, with 10 bases remaining between them. CDR3 nucleotide sequence: TGTGCCAGCAGCTTAACTCCCACGACTAGCACAGATACGCAGTATTTT. As protein: CASSLTPTTSTDTQYF.

This chain's CDR3 is CASKRVGTEAFF. Written as DNA, the CDR3 is TGTGCCAGCAAGAGGGTCGGCACTGAAGCTTTCTTT. This chain connects TRBV27 to TRBJ1-1; D call uncertain. This CDR3 contains 12 residues. Germline CDR1 is MNHEY and CDR2 is SMNVEV (reference sequence). V shed 7 bases and J shed 4 bases, with 10 bases lying between them.

This rearrangement joins TRBV25-1 to TRBJ2-1, with D possibly TRBD2 on 6 matching bases. Trimming stripped 2 bases from V and 9 bases from J, with 14 bases between. The CDR3 extends over 14 amino acids. Germline V lookup: CDR1 MGHDK, CDR2 SYGVNS. The CDR3 nucleotides are TGTGCCAGCAGTGAAAGTCGGGGGTTCCCTGAGCAGTTCTTC. The encoded protein is CASSESRGFPEQFF.

This chain uses TRBV4-2 with TRBJ2-7; 7 bases line up with TRBD1. The CDR3 sequence is 14 residues long. CDR1 and CDR2 (germline): LGHNA, YNFKEQ. V was clipped by 2 bases and J by 2 bases; unmatched bases: 3. CDR3 loop: CASSQPGTAYEQYF. The CDR3, as DNA: TGTGCCAGCAGCCAACCCGGGACAGCCTACGAGCAGTACTTC.

The CDR3 DNA sequence: TGTGCCAGCAGCCAAGATTCATCAAGGAGGACTCCCGGATTTTACAATGAGCAGTTCTTC. Protein: CASSQDSSRRTPGFYNEQFF. The rearrangement uses TRBV4-2 and TRBJ2-1; D may be TRBD2 (5 bases). The V gene's germline CDR1 is LGHNA and CDR2 YNFKEQ. V was trimmed by 0 bases and J by 4 bases, leaving 25 bases between them. The CDR3 has 20 residues.